The entry below describes one T cell receptor (beta chain). Its matching antigen is unknown. V lost 3 bases and J lost 4; bases outside the gene matches: 5. CDR3 length: 16 residues. The V gene's germline CDR1 is SGDLS and CDR2 YYNGEE. The source of the sample is a study of cytomegalovirus exposure and HLA in healthy donors. Study in general: A preliminary data release comprised 91 million or so unique TCRs obtained from HLA-typed donors.

Study-wide results and caveats: Specific recognition of CMV antigens was confirmed in vitro for a few chains (all CMV-associated). Among CMV-associated TCR beta chains, most appeared HLA-restricted in a later analysis.

PCR amplification relied on 60 Vbeta primers (plus 13 Jbeta primers). This table comes from immunoSEQ multiplex PCR, and its TCRdb copy is limited to in-frame clones, with some not included. This sample has around 97,000 clones, with about four fifths found just once. The chain joins TRBV9 to TRBJ2-3, with TRBD2 matching 13 bases. Sequenced input: PBMCs. The sequence came from a man aged 40-55 years in good health and CMV-seropositive. CDR3 amino acids: CASSAILAGGSDTQYF. DNA of the CDR3: TGTGCCAGCAGCGCAATACTAGCGGGAGGGTCAGATACGCAGTATTTT.